This record concerns one TCR beta chain sequence. This sample stems from a study of CD8 T cells in Susac syndrome. CD8+ and CD4+ T cells taken from blood had their TCR beta sequenced. The RNA, about 0.45 to 1 ug, was put through reverse transcription using random hexamers. The TCR beta CDR3 was amplified by immunoSEQ multiplex PCR across 54 Vbeta, 13 Jbeta. Each CDR3 protein gets one entry after TCRdb re-called the immunoSEQ multiplex PCR reads with MiXCR. The sample yields 120,000 to 150,000 distinct CDR3 sequences, approximately 95% seen once. The sample consisted of CD8+ T cells from PBMCs. The receptor comes from a human donor in good health.

As DNA, the CDR3 is TGTGCCAGCAGCTTATTTTGGTATGAGCAGTTCTTC. This translates into CASSLFWYEQFF. V is TRBV7-2 and J is TRBJ2-1; the D is unclear. CDR1 is SGHTA and CDR2 is FQGNSA in the germline V gene. V was trimmed by 2 bases and J by 8 bases, leaving 7 bases between them. The CDR3 is 12 residues long.